Below, 20 T cell receptor beta chains from the same sample are listed, as sequenced in a study of T cell changes during pregnancy in multiple sclerosis. Profiled with immunoSEQ multiplex PCR; TCRdb holds only in-frame clones, not every one. This table holds about 40,000 clones, nearly 90% found once. The specimen comprised CD4+ T cells from peripheral blood mononuclear cells, sampled after pregnancy. The receptors come from a female donor with multiple sclerosis, enrolled in a pregnancy study.

The genes are TRBV9 and TRBJ1-4; TRBD1 matches 9 bases. The CDR3 sequence is 13 residues long. The germline gives CDR1 SGDLS, CDR2 YYNGEE. V was pared by 3 bases and J by 8 bases, with 2 bases of the junction left unmatched. The CDR3 is CASSAQGAEKLFF. The DNA of the CDR3 is TGTGCCAGCAGCGCACAGGGGGCGGAAAAACTGTTTTTT.

The CDR3, as DNA: TGTGCCAGTTCTGAGCTGAGGGTCGGTCAGCCCCAGCATTTT. Residues: CASSELRVGQPQHF. The genes are TRBV2 and TRBJ1-5, with no clear D. The CDR3 sequence is 14 residues long. The germline CDR1 and CDR2 sequences are SNHLY and FYNNEI. V gave up 9 bases and J gave up 6 bases, with 18 bases separating them. The full variable domain, its missing parts supplied by reference TRBV2 and TRBJ1-5, is EPEVTQTPSHQVTQMGQEVILRCVPISNHLYFYWYRQILGQKVEFLVSFYNNEISEKSEIFDDQFSVERPDGSNFTLKIRSTKLEDSAMYFCASSELRVGQPQHFGDGTRLSIL.

The gene calls are TRBV7-9 and TRBJ1-4; no firm D call. The CDR3 covers 17 residues. CDR1 is SEHNR and CDR2 is FQNEAQ in the germline V gene (reference sequence). The V gene lost 5 bases and the J gene lost 3 bases, with 19 bases spanning the gap. This chain's CDR3 is CASSVEVFGVANEKLFF. CDR3 nucleotide sequence: TGTGCCAGCAGCGTAGAGGTGTTCGGGGTGGCTAATGAAAAACTGTTTTTT.

V gene TRBV28 combines with J gene TRBJ2-1; the match to TRBD2 covers 11 bases. Germline V gene data show CDR1 as MDHEN and CDR2 as SYDVKM. V gave up 5 bases and J gave up 1 base; unmatched junction bases: 4. The CDR3 runs 16 residues. DNA for the CDR3: TGTGCCAGCAGTCCTAGCGGGAGGCCTTCCTACAATGAGCAGTTCTTC. This translates into CASSPSGRPSYNEQFF.

The J gene is TRBJ1-3, the V gene TRBV5-1; 7 nucleotides agree with TRBD1. The CDR3 is 14 amino acids. J lost 3 bases, V lost 8 bases, and 8 bases had no gene match. In germline, CDR1 is SGHRS, CDR2 YFSETQ. The CDR3 loop is CASSTGAFGNTIYF. DNA of the CDR3: TGCGCCAGTTCAACAGGGGCTTTTGGAAACACCATATATTTT.

This clone is medium-sized in the sample. CDR3 loop: CASSSTGTGLYEQYF. CDR3 in DNA: TGTGCCAGCAGTTCAACCGGGACAGGACTCTACGAGCAGTACTTC. The J gene is TRBJ2-7, the V gene TRBV28, with TRBD1 matching over 8 bases. The germline V gene has CDR1 MDHEN and CDR2 SYDVKM. The CDR3 contains 15 residues. Trimming took 4 bases from V and 3 from J; bases not matched to a gene: 8.

The gene calls are TRBV10-2 and TRBJ2-5, with 13 positions matching TRBD2. J was trimmed by 4 bases and V by 6 bases; bases with no gene match: 5. Germline CDR1 WSHSY, CDR2 SAAADI. The CDR3 contains 15 residues. CDR3 nucleotide sequence: TGCGCCAGCAGCGCAGGACTAGCGGGAGTAGAGACCCAGTACTTC. Its translation is CASSAGLAGVETQYF.

The chain links TRBV5-8 to TRBJ2-7, with TRBD1 identical over 7 bases. Germline CDR1 reads SGHTS; CDR2 reads YDEGEE. Trimming cost V 3 bases and J 4 bases; bases outside gene matches: 10. The CDR3 spans 15 residues. This CDR3 is CASSSRGQAAYEQYF. DNA for the CDR3: TGTGCCAGCAGCTCGCGAGGACAGGCCGCATACGAGCAGTACTTC. The entire variable domain, with the rest obtained from reference TRBV5-8 and TRBJ2-7, is as follows: EAGVTQSPTHLIKTRGQQATLRCSPISGHTSVYWYQQALGLGLQFLLWYDEGEERNRGNFPPRFSGRQFPNYSSELNVNALELEDSALYLCASSSRGQAAYEQYFGPGTRLTVT.

The rearrangement joins TRBV10-3 to TRBJ1-5; no clear D. CDR3 length equals 14 residues. Germline V gene lookup returns CDR1 ENHRY and CDR2 SYGVKD. V was shortened by 0 bases and J by 4 bases, with 7 bases between the two germline ends. Written as DNA, the CDR3 is TGTGCCATCAGTGAGTCCTCTGAGAATCAGCCCCAGCATTTT. Translation gives CAISESSENQPQHF.

V gene TRBV5-4 combines with J gene TRBJ1-2, with D possibly TRBD1 on 6 matching bases. The V and J ends lost 4 bases and 4 bases respectively, with 14 bases between them. This CDR3 comprises 14 residues. Germline CDR1 SGHNT, CDR2 YYREEE (reference sequence). The CDR3 loop is CASSQTTGTYGYTF. The CDR3 DNA follows: TGTGCCAGCAGCCAAACAACAGGGACCTATGGCTACACCTTC.

This chain joins TRBV6-4 and TRBJ2-7, with 10 bases matching TRBD2. Losses at the gene ends were 4 bases for V and 2 bases for J; bases not matched to a gene: 5. CDR3 length equals 15 residues. CDR1 and CDR2 (germline): MRHNA, SNTAGT. In DNA, the CDR3 is TGTGCCAGCAGTGCTGAACTAGCGGGGCCCTACGAGCAGTACTTC. It is translated as CASSAELAGPYEQYF.

The CDR3 DNA sequence: TGCGCCAGCAGCCAAGGGCTGTCAGGGGGAACCGGGGAGCTGTTTTTT. It specifies CASSQGLSGGTGELFF. The V call is TRBV4-3, the J call TRBJ2-2; TRBD1 aligns across 7 bases. The CDR3 is 16 residues long. Germline-derived CDR1 and CDR2 are LGHNA and YSLEER. Trimming at V came to 1 base and at J to 5 bases, leaving 7 bases not matched to a gene.

This clone was detected only once. J is TRBJ2-1 and V is TRBV7-2; 7 bases are a match to TRBD2. This CDR3 contains 14 residues. The V gene's germline CDR1 is SGHTA and CDR2 FQGNSA. V lost 6 bases and J lost 7; bases outside the gene matches: 9. CDR3 nucleotides: TGTGCCAGCAGACCACGGGGGGTGAGAAATGAGCAGTTCTTC. This gives the protein CASRPRGVRNEQFF.

The V and J genes are TRBV29-1 and TRBJ2-1, with D possibly being TRBD1 (5 bases). This CDR3 spans 14 amino acids. Germline CDR1 SQVTM, CDR2 ANQGSEA. V was trimmed by 4 bases and J by 0 bases, leaving 10 bases between them. The CDR3 spells CSVADSLSYNEQFF. The DNA of the CDR3 is TGCAGCGTTGCTGACAGCCTCTCCTACAATGAGCAGTTCTTC.

The chain uses TRBV7-9 and TRBJ1-3; perhaps TRBD1 as D (6 bases). This CDR3 is 15 amino acids long. Germline assignment: CDR1 SEHNR and CDR2 FQNEAQ (reference sequence). With 5 bases removed from V and 2 bases from J, the gap between germline ends came to 13 bases. The CDR3 loop is CASSRDKATGNTIYF. For the CDR3, the DNA is TGTGCCAGCAGCCGGGACAAGGCTACTGGAAACACCATATATTTT.

J is TRBJ2-2 and V is TRBV19, with TRBD1 identical over 8 bases. V gave up 4 bases and J gave up 3 bases; unmatched junction bases: 1. This CDR3 has 14 residues. CDR1 is LNHDA, CDR2 SQIVND, per germline (reference sequence). The CDR3 reads CASSTGQDTGELFF. The CDR3 coding sequence is TGTGCCAGTAGTACGGGACAGGACACCGGGGAGCTGTTTTTT.

This clone was observed a single time. The chain recombines TRBV30 with TRBJ1-4; 7 bases fit TRBD1. The length of the CDR3 is 13 residues. The V gene's germline CDR1 is GTSNPN and CDR2 SVGIG (reference sequence). V gave up 5 bases and J gave up 4 bases; unmatched junction bases: 4. The CDR3 is CAWSGQNNEKLFF. The CDR3 DNA follows: TGTGCCTGGTCGGGACAGAATAATGAAAAACTGTTTTTT.

The chain joins TRBV19 to TRBJ1-2; 7 positions agree with TRBD1. V lost 6 bases and J lost 6; bases outside the gene matches: 7. Germline V gives CDR1 LNHDA, CDR2 SQIVND (reference sequence). The CDR3 contains 13 residues. The CDR3 loop reads CASRIDRDHGYTF. The CDR3 DNA sequence: TGTGCCAGTAGGATTGACAGGGACCATGGCTACACCTTC.

This chain connects TRBV9 to TRBJ2-3; D gene ambiguous. Trimming took 4 bases from V and 6 from J, leaving 15 bases between them. The germline CDR1 and CDR2 sequences are SGDLS and YYNGEE. The CDR3 is 14 residues long. The CDR3 DNA is TGTGCCAGCAGCTTAAGGAGCTTGTCGGATACGCAGTATTTT. As protein: CASSLRSLSDTQYF.

V is TRBV7-9 and J is TRBJ2-7, with TRBD1 matching over 7 bases. CDR3 length: 13 residues. V lost 3 bases, J lost 5 bases, and 4 bases stayed unmatched. Germline CDR1 SEHNR, CDR2 FQNEAQ (reference sequence). CDR3 sequence reads: CASSFRQGDEQYF. In DNA form, the CDR3 reads TGTGCCAGCAGCTTTCGACAGGGTGACGAGCAGTACTTC.